The 4 T cell receptor beta chains below all came from one sample that was sequenced in a study of technical replicates of blood from a few donors. The method was immunoSEQ multiplex PCR; TCRdb's version includes in-frame clones alone and lacks a portion of them. The table has around 77,000 clones, more than 90% seen once. Material: T cells isolated from PBMCs. The receptors were sampled from a human donor in good health.

This chain links TRBV10-1 with TRBJ2-1; 7 positions agree with TRBD2. Germline-derived CDR1 and CDR2 are WNHNN and SYGVQD (reference sequence). The CDR3 extends over 16 amino acids. Germline trimming cut 2 bases from V and 7 bases from J; bases unmatched to any gene: 11. The CDR3 region is CASSEGSGGRENEQFF. Written as DNA, the CDR3 is TGCGCCAGCAGTGAGGGGTCTGGCGGGAGAGAGAATGAGCAGTTCTTC.

This chain uses TRBV11-1 with TRBJ2-5; 8 positions agree with TRBD2. The CDR3 covers 14 residues. Germline CDR1 is SGHAT and CDR2 is FQDESV (reference sequence). With V trimmed by 5 bases and J by 5 bases, 7 bases remained unmatched. CDR3 in DNA: TGTGCCAGCAGCGGCCGGGAGGGACGGGAGACCCAGTACTTC. Translated: CASSGREGRETQYF. Filled out from reference TRBV11-1 and TRBJ2-5, the complete variable domain reads EAEVAQSPRYKITEKSQAVAFWCDPISGHATLYWYRQILGQGPELLVQFQDESVVDDSQLPKDRFSAERLKGVDSTLKIQPAELGDSAMYLCASSGREGRETQYFGPGTRLLVL.

This rearrangement joins TRBV6-6 to TRBJ2-3, with TRBD2 as a possible D gene (6 bases). CDR3 length: 14 amino acids. Germline CDR1 is MNHNY and CDR2 is SVGAGI (reference sequence). V was shortened by 5 bases and J by 2 bases, with 11 bases between the two germline ends. The CDR3 is CASSLRGYTDTQYF. CDR3 coding DNA: TGTGCCAGCAGTCTGCGGGGCTACACAGATACGCAGTATTTT.

In this sample, this clone turned up once. The chain couples TRBV14 to TRBJ2-7, with 8 bases lining up with TRBD2. Germline V CDR1 and CDR2: SGHDN, FVKESK. The CDR3 contains 18 residues. The J segment lost 6 bases and the V segment lost 3 bases, leaving 19 bases of the junction unmatched. The CDR3 loop reads CASSQLSSRSGRDGEQYF. The CDR3 DNA follows: TGTGCCAGCAGCCAGTTGTCGAGTCGGAGCGGGAGAGATGGCGAGCAGTACTTC.